Sequencing of this T cell receptor (beta chain) was carried out in a study of PD-1 blockade in classical Hodgkin lymphoma. Study conclusions and caveats: Compared with baseline, CD4+ but not CD8+ TCR diversity had risen significantly by C4D1. Partial responders and progressors had significantly lower baseline TCR diversity.

V lost 5 bases and J 8 bases, leaving 18 bases between the germline ends. CDR1 is MRHNA and CDR2 is SNTAGT in the germline V gene. This CDR3 is built from 14 residues. The assay was immunoSEQ multiplex PCR, and TCRdb's table has in-frame clones only and misses some. The table has approximately 34,000 clones, roughly four fifths seen once; the top ten hold around 30%. Each patient's relapse followed autologous stem cell transplantation, and brentuximab vedotin exposure varied. With regard to this clone: Its antigen is currently unknown.

This chain uses TRBV6-4 with TRBJ1-2, with D tentatively TRBD1 (5 bases). Sample: peripheral blood mononuclear cells (PBMCs), taken at baseline. The clonotype was recovered from a human donor with classical Hodgkin lymphoma. The CDR3 nucleotides read TGTGCCAGCAGTCCCGAGGGGAAGGCACGAGGCTACACCTTC. Encoded protein: CASSPEGKARGYTF.